The 18 T cell receptor beta chains in this list originate from one sample, sequenced in a study of beta chain features in type 1 diabetes. Which antigens these TCRs recognize remains unknown. Expressed TCRB transcripts were sequenced, since all the RNA that had been isolated was reverse transcribed. TCRdb's table, derived via immunoSEQ multiplex PCR, lists solely in-frame clones and lacks some. The sample yields 250,000 to 300,000 clones, approximately 25% seen once. Regarding the study as a whole: When Type 1 diabetes patients were examined, their TCRB CDR3s proved moderately but significantly shorter in all four CD4+ subsets.

Material for sequencing was naive CD4+ T cells from blood. These receptors were obtained from a woman aged 25 to 45 with type 1 diabetes.

This sequence joins TRBV7-3 and TRBJ2-7; 9 bases map to TRBD2. The germline V gene has CDR1 SGHTA and CDR2 FQGTGA. V shed 4 bases, J shed 3 bases, and the junction held 7 bases outside the gene matches. The CDR3 has 15 residues. CDR3 sequence reads: CASSSASGTLYEQYF. CDR3 in DNA: TGTGCCAGCAGCTCCGCTAGCGGGACTCTCTACGAGCAGTACTTC.

The chain has TRBV29-1 and TRBJ1-4; tentatively, D is TRBD1 (5 bases). CDR1 is SQVTM and CDR2 is ANQGSEA in the germline V gene. This CDR3 spans 14 amino acids. The V and J ends lost 4 bases and 4 bases respectively, with 13 bases between them. This CDR3 is CSVAPRQINEKLFF. CDR3 in DNA: TGCAGCGTTGCACCGAGACAGATTAATGAAAAACTGTTTTTT.

The V and J genes are TRBV19 and TRBJ2-1; D might be TRBD2 (5 bases). The V end was cut by 3 bases, the J end by 8 bases, with 17 bases between. The CDR3 length is 15 residues. Germline V lookup: CDR1 LNHDA, CDR2 SQIVND (reference sequence). CDR3 loop: CASSILAQDVDEQFF. For the CDR3, the DNA is TGTGCCAGTAGTATCTTAGCGCAGGACGTCGATGAGCAGTTCTTC.

This clone was observed a few times. The CDR3 here is CASSRRQGSSDTQYF. As DNA, the CDR3 is TGTGCCAGCAGCCGGAGACAGGGGTCCTCAGATACGCAGTATTTT. V usage is TRBV7-3 and J usage is TRBJ2-3; 8 positions agree with TRBD1. This CDR3 spans 15 amino acids. Losses at the gene ends were 5 bases for V and 4 bases for J; bases not matched to a gene: 8. CDR1 and CDR2 (germline): SGHTA, FQGTGA.

This chain joins TRBV10-3 and TRBJ2-5; TRBD2 agrees at 10 bases. The CDR3 is 14 residues long. V lost 5 bases and J lost 1; bases outside the gene matches: 1. Germline CDR1 ENHRY, CDR2 SYGVKD. In nucleotides, the CDR3 is TGTGCCATCAGTCAGCGGGAGGGCCAAGAGACCCAGTACTTC. Protein sequence: CAISQREGQETQYF.

The CDR3 spells CASSLVDQPQHF. DNA of the CDR3: TGTGCCAGCAGCCTAGTTGATCAGCCCCAGCATTTT. The V and J genes are TRBV28 and TRBJ1-5; no firm D call. The CDR3 is 12 residues long. Germline V lookup: CDR1 MDHEN, CDR2 SYDVKM. The ends were cut back, 6 bases at V and 5 bases at J, with 8 bases in the middle.

The V call is TRBV29-1, the J call TRBJ2-5, with 10 bases lining up with TRBD2. CDR3 length: 17 residues. After removal of 3 bases from V and 5 bases from J, the junction contained 15 bases not matched to a gene. Germline V gene data show CDR1 as SQVTM and CDR2 as ANQGSEA. The CDR3 DNA is TGCAGCGTTGAGCGGTATTTAGCGGGAGGAGAGGTGGAGACCCAGTACTTC. It encodes CSVERYLAGGEVETQYF.

The V gene is TRBV18, the J gene TRBJ1-1; no firm D call. The CDR3 is 16 amino acids. Germline values: CDR1 KGHSH, CDR2 LQKENI. Trimming removed 2 bases at V and 0 bases at J, with 13 bases between. This CDR3 reads CASSPDRGMLNTEAFF. The CDR3 bases are TGTGCCAGCTCACCAGACCGGGGAATGTTGAACACTGAAGCTTTCTTT.

The rearrangement uses TRBV5-6 and TRBJ2-7; the D gene is possibly TRBD1 (5 bases). Trimming shortened V by 0 bases and J by 0 bases, and 10 bases separated the two germline ends. CDR1 is SGHDT, CDR2 YYEEEE, per germline. This CDR3 region has 15 residues. CDR3 in amino acids: CASSLVGRSSYEQYF. CDR3 bases: TGTGCCAGCAGCTTGGTGGGGCGCAGCTCCTACGAGCAGTACTTC.

Here the CDR3 DNA reads TGCGCCAGCAGCCAAGAGACAGCAGCCGTCTCCAATCAGCCCCAGCATTTT. Translation: CASSQETAAVSNQPQHF. This chain connects TRBV4-1 to TRBJ1-5; TRBD1 might be the D (5 bases). V dropped 0 bases and J dropped 3 bases, with 15 bases sitting between them. This CDR3 has 17 amino acids. Germline V gene sequence: CDR1 MGHRA, CDR2 YSYEKL.

This clone was observed a handful of times. The chain joins TRBV5-4 to TRBJ2-5, with D perhaps TRBD1 (6 bases). The CDR3 sequence is 11 residues long. Germline CDR1 and CDR2: SGHNT and YYREEE (reference sequence). V lost 4 bases and J lost 8, with 9 bases in between. CDR3 nucleotides: TGTGCCAGCAGCGAGGGGGTAACCCAGTACTTC. Residues: CASSEGVTQYF.

The chain is built from TRBV18 and TRBJ2-1; the D gene is possibly TRBD2 (5 bases). With 6 bases removed from V and 5 bases from J, the gap between germline ends came to 23 bases. The CDR3 runs 17 residues. The germline V gene encodes CDR1 KGHSH and CDR2 LQKENI. CDR3 region: CASSTLTPGRGDNEQFF. The CDR3 nucleotides read TGTGCCAGCTCGACACTCACTCCTGGCCGGGGAGACAATGAGCAGTTCTTC.

On this clone itself: The sample contains more than one DNA sequence encoding this CDR3. The V call is TRBV7-9, the J call TRBJ2-1; D perhaps matches TRBD1 (7 bases). CDR3 length: 15 amino acids. The germline V and J ends were trimmed by 3 bases and 2 bases, with 11 bases remaining between them. Germline V gene data show CDR1 as SEHNR and CDR2 as FQNEAQ (reference sequence). The DNA for the CDR3 is TGTGCCAGCAGCTTGGGCAGGGGGGCCTACAATGAGCAGTTCTTC. It is translated as CASSLGRGAYNEQFF.

This clone was seen a few times. The chain employs TRBV5-1 and TRBJ2-3, with D possibly TRBD2 on 5 matching bases. The CDR3 has 15 amino acids. Per germline, CDR1 SGHRS and CDR2 YFSETQ. Trimming took off 2 bases at V and 2 bases at J, with 12 bases between the two ends. In DNA, the CDR3 is TGCGCCAGCAGCTTTGGACTCACCTACACAGATACGCAGTATTTT. It yields the protein CASSFGLTYTDTQYF.

This clone was seen more than once but under ten times. The genes are TRBV7-2 and TRBJ1-2; D unclear. V was shortened by 1 base and J by 4 bases, with 13 bases between the two germline ends. Germline CDR1 is SGHTA and CDR2 is FQGNSA. The CDR3 length is 15 residues. In DNA form, the CDR3 reads TGTGCCAGCAGCTTAGGCGGGCCTACCGGCTATGGCTACACCTTC. Amino acid sequence: CASSLGGPTGYGYTF.

The chain combines TRBV10-3 with TRBJ2-1; tentatively, D is TRBD1 (6 bases). Germline loops: CDR1 ENHRY, CDR2 SYGVKD. This CDR3 spans 12 amino acids. V was shortened by 6 bases and J by 3 bases, with 6 bases between the two germline ends. CDR3 in amino acids: CAIRDSYNEQFF. For the CDR3, the DNA is TGTGCCATCAGGGACAGCTACAATGAGCAGTTCTTC.

The table lists this clone with a few counts. V and J are TRBV25-1 and TRBJ1-2; 7 positions agree with TRBD1. V dropped 1 base and J dropped 4; count of bases not matched to a gene: 6. CDR1 and CDR2 from the germline V gene are MGHDK and SYGVNS. This CDR3 spans 15 amino acids. As DNA, the CDR3 is TGTGCCAGCAGTGAATGGGACAGCAGATTCTATGGCTACACCTTC. As protein: CASSEWDSRFYGYTF.

The chain recombines TRBV10-1 with TRBJ2-5, with 8 bases lining up with TRBD1. Trimming cost V 3 bases and J 2 bases; bases outside gene matches: 5. CDR1 and CDR2 (germline): WNHNN, SYGVQD (reference sequence). This CDR3 region has 15 residues. CDR3 DNA sequence: TGCGCCAGCAGTGACCCACAGGGGGGTCAAGAGACCCAGTACTTC. Translation gives CASSDPQGGQETQYF.